The source of this T cell receptor beta chain is a study of blood T cell repertoires in COVID-19. Study-wide background: Samples of COVID-19 (acute and convalescent) were obtained from the United States, Italy and Spain. The cDNA or gDNA used as material had been derived from T cells, B-cell-depleted T cells, or PBMCs.

V dropped 5 bases and J dropped 7; count of bases not matched to a gene: 10. The CDR3 is 16 residues long. From germline, CDR1 is LNHDA and CDR2 SQIVND (reference sequence). Produced via immunoSEQ multiplex PCR; TCRdb's table is partial and in-frame only. In the table there are 300,000 to 350,000 clones, approximately 90% of which are singletons. Sequenced: peripheral blood. V gene TRBV19 combines with J gene TRBJ2-2, with 10 bases identical to TRBD2. The TCR sequence derives from a woman between 18 and 29 years old who had recovered from COVID-19. This CDR3 reads CASSPAGTSARGELFF. CDR3 DNA sequence: TGTGCCAGTAGTCCAGCCGGGACTAGCGCCCGCGGGGAGCTGTTTTTT.